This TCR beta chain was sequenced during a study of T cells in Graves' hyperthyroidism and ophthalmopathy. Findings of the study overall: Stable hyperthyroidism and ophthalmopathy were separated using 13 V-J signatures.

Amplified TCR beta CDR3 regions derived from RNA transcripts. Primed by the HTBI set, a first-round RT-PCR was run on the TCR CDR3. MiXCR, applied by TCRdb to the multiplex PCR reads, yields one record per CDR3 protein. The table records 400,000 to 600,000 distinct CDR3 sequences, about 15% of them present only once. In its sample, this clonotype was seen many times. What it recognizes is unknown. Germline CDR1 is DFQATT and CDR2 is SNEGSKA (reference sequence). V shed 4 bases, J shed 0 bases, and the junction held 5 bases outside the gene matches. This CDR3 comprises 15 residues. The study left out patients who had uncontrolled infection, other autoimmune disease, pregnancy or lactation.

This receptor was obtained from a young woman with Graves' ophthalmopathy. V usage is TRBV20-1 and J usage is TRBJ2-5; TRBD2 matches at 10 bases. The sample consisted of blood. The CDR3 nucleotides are TGCAGTGCTAACCCTAGCGGGAGTTACCAAGAGACCCAGTACTTC. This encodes CSANPSGSYQETQYF.